This TCR beta chain was observed in a study of beta chain features in type 1 diabetes. Sequenced material consisted of expressed TCRB transcripts (all of the isolated RNA was reverse transcribed). TCRdb's copy holds only in-frame clones and misses some; the assay was immunoSEQ multiplex PCR. The sample consists of some 640,000 clones, around 15% of them appearing once. General study points: Short templates might get an advantage during PCR, and this would be equal in patients and controls. Shorter TCRB CDR3s, moderately but significantly so, marked every one of the four CD4+ subsets in Type 1 diabetes patients.

V lost 11 bases to trimming and J lost 7 bases, with 21 bases between them. The CDR3 runs to 15 residues. Germline V gene lookup returns CDR1 LNHDA and CDR2 SQIVND (reference sequence). Of note for this clone: Antigen: not known.

The origin of this receptor is a man younger than 30 with type 1 diabetes. Sequencing was carried out using naive CD4+ T cells from blood. The chain uses TRBV19 and TRBJ1-6; maybe TRBD1 (5 bases). This chain's CDR3 is CASVSGGKENSPLHF. CDR3 nucleotides: TGTGCCTCGGTCAGCGGGGGAAAGGAGAATTCACCCCTCCACTTT.